The table lists the clone carrying this TCR beta chain with a few counts. TCRdb processed the RACE reads anew with MiXCR; each CDR3 protein has one entry. The sample holds 89,000 or so distinct CDR3 sequences, about 6.6% seen once. The time point denotes: patch test 2, 6 weeks after DPC sensitization. Treatment of the sample: therapeutic diphenylcyclopropenone sensitization with weekly scalp DPC. These data originate in a study of human T cells and chemical hapten exposure. Germline CDR1 and CDR2: SEHNR and FQNEAQ (reference sequence). Trimming took off 2 bases at V and 2 bases at J, with 18 bases between the two ends. The CDR3 is made up of 17 amino acids.

The material was whole blood, obtained in connection with sensitization to the hapten diphenylcyclopropenone (DPC). This sequence was found in a woman between 25 and 40 years old with alopecia areata. Some clones in this sample may be carry-over from other donors' samples. The chain recombines TRBV7-9 with TRBJ1-2; tentatively, D is TRBD1 (5 bases). CDR3 nucleotide sequence: TGTGCCAGCAGCTTAAAGGTGATCTTAGGGGCGAACTATGGCTACACCTTC. This codes for CASSLKVILGANYGYTF.